The clone carrying this TCR beta chain was picked up one time. Clones were read by immunoSEQ multiplex PCR, and TCRdb kept only the in-frame ones, dropping some. The table records some 170,000 clones, more than 75% of them present only once. The data belong to a study of blood T cell repertoires in COVID-19. Study summary: PBMCs, B-cell-depleted T cells, or T cells provided the cDNA or gDNA that made up the material.

Germline CDR1 is LGHDT and CDR2 is YNNKEL (reference sequence). V shed 2 bases, J shed 5 bases, and the junction held 4 bases outside the gene matches. The CDR3 is 14 residues long. The genes are TRBV3-1 (or the pseudogene TRBV3-2) and TRBJ1-1; 8 nucleotides agree with TRBD1. This TCR was sampled from a woman in her seventies with acute or convalescent COVID-19. The sequenced sample was peripheral blood. This CDR3 is CASSQNTGGTEAFF. DNA for the CDR3: TGTGCCAGCAGCCAAAATACAGGGGGAACTGAAGCTTTCTTT.